This T cell receptor (beta chain) comes out of a study of early T cells in non-severe SARS-CoV-2 infection. Study background: It was bulk RNA from unsorted whole blood that was sequenced, and the chains were unpaired.

The CDR3 spans 15 residues. The trim removed 4 bases at V and 2 bases at J, leaving 2 bases unmatched. Per germline, CDR1 SGHRS and CDR2 YFSETQ. Unique molecular identifiers tagged individual cDNA molecules. TCRdb re-derived calls from the 5' RACE reads in MiXCR, one entry per CDR3 protein. The sample has 50,000 to 70,000 distinct CDR3 sequences; about 6% are singletons. This clonotype was seen ten or more times. Its matching antigen is unknown. Study-level results: Using VDJdb, the matching emphasized anti-spike CD8 responses while missing private and CD4 specificities.

The clonotype was recovered from an adult who was a healthcare worker with PCR-confirmed SARS-CoV-2 infection or an uninfected control (not recorded which). The gene calls are TRBV5-1 and TRBJ2-6; TRBD1 matches 8 bases. The sample in question was whole blood, obtained at baseline. The CDR3 is CASSPTGAGANVLTF. The CDR3 DNA follows: TGCGCCAGCAGCCCGACAGGGGCTGGGGCCAACGTCCTGACTTTC.